This note documents a single T cell receptor (beta chain) sequence. Unmatched junction bases numbered 8, after V lost 0 bases and J lost 5 bases. Germline values: CDR1 SGHDT, CDR2 YYEEEE. The CDR3 consists of 15 residues. TCRdb independently ran MiXCR on the RT-PCR reads; one entry per CDR3 protein. The data show roughly 8,000 distinct CDR3 sequences, 11% seen once. The data stem from a study of patients and donors after allogeneic stem cell transplantation. The V call is TRBV5-6, the J call TRBJ2-7; 7 bases map to TRBD1. Sequencing was performed on blood, either unsorted or a sorted T cell fraction (not recorded which). The sequence was collected from a human donor who was either an allogeneic HSCT recipient or a stem cell or donor lymphocyte infusion donor (not recorded which). It is not recorded whose cells these are; they may come from a transplant donor. The CDR3: CASSLGDSKLDEQYF. As DNA, the CDR3 is TGTGCCAGCAGCTTGGGGGACAGTAAGCTGGACGAGCAGTACTTC.